These T cell receptor beta chains were read from a single sample in a study of CXCR3-negative and CXCR3-positive naive CD8 T cells. TCRdb reworked the 5' RACE reads into one entry per CDR3 protein, no DNA. The sample totals 100,000 or so distinct CDR3 sequences. Sequencing was done on a sample of naive CXCR3+ CD8+ T cells from blood. The receptors were gathered from a human donor in good health. Some clones in this sample may be carry-over from other donors' samples. CDR3s include the opening cysteine and the closing phenylalanine or tryptophan. Each record gives: V gene, J gene, CDR3 protein.

>TRBV10-1|TRBJ2-1
CASSITSFDELFF
>TRBV19|TRBJ2-7
CASSTFSGVTYEQYF
>TRBV7-8|TRBJ2-7
CASSSGTGVITYEQYF
>TRBV7-9|TRBJ2-7
CASSFPRGGAEQYF
>TRBV7-6|TRBJ2-2
CASSLWGTMNTGELFF
>TRBV6-5|TRBJ1-1
CASSYSARGANTEAFF
>TRBV7-6|TRBJ2-7
CASSLGKPTGVSSYEQYF
>TRBV7-6|TRBJ1-5
CASSLGVRDGNQPQHF
>TRBV29-1|TRBJ2-1
CSVEPASGPYNEQFF
>TRBV12-3/TRBV12-4|TRBJ2-5
CASSPPAETQYF
>TRBV29-1|TRBJ2-1
CSVGPSGNEQFF
>TRBV7-9|TRBJ2-7
CASSLEWGQVSYEQYF
>TRBV2|TRBJ1-5
CASSGGTGGFQPQHF
>TRBV29-1|TRBJ1-1
CSVVTGGTEAFF
>TRBV11-2|TRBJ2-5
CASSSSDGRETQYF
>TRBV4-3|TRBJ1-1
CASSQRRGTEAFF
>TRBV4-1|TRBJ2-7
CASSQEQGTYEQYF
>TRBV7-9|TRBJ1-1
CASSFRGRTEASF
>TRBV15|TRBJ1-1
CATSRANTEAFF
>TRBV20-1|TRBJ2-1
CSASTSGAYNEQFF
>TRBV20-1|TRBJ2-1
CSARGQGYNEQFF
>TRBV5-1|TRBJ2-1
CASSLVGENEQFF
>TRBV20-1|TRBJ2-1
CSARTGRESYNEQFF
>TRBV28|TRBJ2-2
CASISRDRGDTGELFF
>TRBV9|TRBJ2-1
CASSVEARSTFTDEQFF
>TRBV7-2|TRBJ2-7
CASSVVGASSYEQYF